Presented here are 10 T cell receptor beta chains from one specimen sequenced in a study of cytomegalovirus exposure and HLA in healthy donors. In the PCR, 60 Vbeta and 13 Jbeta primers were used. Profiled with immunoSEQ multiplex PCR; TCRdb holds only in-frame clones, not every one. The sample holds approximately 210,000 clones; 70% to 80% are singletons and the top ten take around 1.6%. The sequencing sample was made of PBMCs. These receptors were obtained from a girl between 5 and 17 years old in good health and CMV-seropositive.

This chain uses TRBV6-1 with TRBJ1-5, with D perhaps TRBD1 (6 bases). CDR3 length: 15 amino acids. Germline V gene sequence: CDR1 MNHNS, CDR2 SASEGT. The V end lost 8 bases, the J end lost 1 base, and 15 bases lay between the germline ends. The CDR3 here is CASVQGWSSNQPQHF. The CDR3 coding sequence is TGTGCCAGCGTCCAGGGGTGGTCGAGCAATCAGCCCCAGCATTTT.

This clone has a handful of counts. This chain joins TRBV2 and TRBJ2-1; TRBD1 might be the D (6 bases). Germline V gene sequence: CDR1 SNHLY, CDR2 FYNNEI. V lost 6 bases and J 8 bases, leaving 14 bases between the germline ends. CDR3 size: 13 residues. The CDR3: CASRGDNVDEQFF. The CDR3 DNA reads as TGTGCCAGCAGGGGGGACAATGTGGATGAGCAGTTCTTC.

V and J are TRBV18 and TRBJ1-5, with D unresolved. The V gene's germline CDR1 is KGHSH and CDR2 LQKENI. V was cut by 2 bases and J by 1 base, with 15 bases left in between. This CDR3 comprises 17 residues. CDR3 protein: CASSPDIGGYSNQPQHF. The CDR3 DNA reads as TGTGCCAGCTCACCAGATATCGGAGGTTACAGCAATCAGCCCCAGCATTTT.

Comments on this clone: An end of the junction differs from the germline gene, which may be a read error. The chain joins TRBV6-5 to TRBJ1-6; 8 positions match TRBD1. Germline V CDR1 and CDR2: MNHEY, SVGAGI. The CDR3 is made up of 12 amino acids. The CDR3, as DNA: TGTGCCAGCAGTGAGGTGCGGACAGGGACAAATTTT. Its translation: CASSEVRTGTNF.

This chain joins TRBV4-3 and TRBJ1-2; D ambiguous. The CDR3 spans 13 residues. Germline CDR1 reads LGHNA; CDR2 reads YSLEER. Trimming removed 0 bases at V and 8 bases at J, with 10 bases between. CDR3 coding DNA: TGCGCCAGCAGCCAAGAGTTGGGAGAAGGCTACACCTTC. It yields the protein CASSQELGEGYTF.

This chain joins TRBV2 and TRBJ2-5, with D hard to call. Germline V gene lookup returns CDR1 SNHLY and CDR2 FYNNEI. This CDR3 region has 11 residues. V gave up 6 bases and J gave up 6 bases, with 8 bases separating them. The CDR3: CASRVRKTQYF. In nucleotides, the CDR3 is TGTGCCAGCAGGGTCAGGAAGACCCAGTACTTC.

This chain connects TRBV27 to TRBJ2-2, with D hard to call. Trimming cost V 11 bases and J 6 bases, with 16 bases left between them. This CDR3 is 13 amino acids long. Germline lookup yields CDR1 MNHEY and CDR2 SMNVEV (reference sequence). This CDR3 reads CAGSEVWAGELFF. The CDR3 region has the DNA TGTGCCGGCTCCGAGGTTTGGGCCGGGGAGCTGTTTTTT.

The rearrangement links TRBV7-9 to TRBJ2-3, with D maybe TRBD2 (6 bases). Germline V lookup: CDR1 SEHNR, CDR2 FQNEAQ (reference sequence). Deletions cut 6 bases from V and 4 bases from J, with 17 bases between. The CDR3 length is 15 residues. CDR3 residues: CASRHNLGSADTQYF. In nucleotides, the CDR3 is TGTGCCAGCAGGCATAACCTCGGGAGCGCAGATACGCAGTATTTT. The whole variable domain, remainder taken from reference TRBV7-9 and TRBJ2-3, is DTGVSQNPRHKITKRGQNVTFRCDPISEHNRLYWYRQTLGQGPEFLTYFQNEAQLEKSRLLSDRFSAERPKGSFSTLEIQRTEQGDSAMYLCASRHNLGSADTQYFGPGTRLTVL.

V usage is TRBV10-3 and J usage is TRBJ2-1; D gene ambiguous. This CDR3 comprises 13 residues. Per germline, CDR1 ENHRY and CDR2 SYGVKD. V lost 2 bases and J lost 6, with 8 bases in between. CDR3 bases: TGTGCCATCAGTGAGCGTTCAGGCAATGAGCAGTTCTTC. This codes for CAISERSGNEQFF.

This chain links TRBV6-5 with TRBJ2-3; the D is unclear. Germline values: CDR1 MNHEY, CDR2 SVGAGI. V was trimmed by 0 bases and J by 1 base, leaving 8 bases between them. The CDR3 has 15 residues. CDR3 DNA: TGTGCCAGCAGTTACTCGGCGCTAGGCACAGATACGCAGTATTTT. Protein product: CASSYSALGTDTQYF.